This T cell receptor beta chain was found in a study of CD8 T cells in ankylosing spondylitis. Study outcomes and limitations: Disease-linked clones bore a CD8+ phenotype and were relatively rare in peripheral blood. Seemingly characteristic of ankylosing spondylitis blood was a TCR beta motif consisting of 7 or 8 highly homologous variants. Both synovial fluid and blood in reactive arthritis had previously been reported to carry some motif variants.

This CDR3 comprises 14 residues. V was pared by 2 bases and J by 1 base, with 8 bases between. Germline V gene lookup returns CDR1 ENHRY and CDR2 SYGVKD. Libraries of TCR beta came from quantitative 5'-RACE with molecular barcodes. TCRdb re-analysed the 5' RACE reads in MiXCR, keeping a single row per CDR3 protein. Found here are 100,000 to 150,000 distinct CDR3 sequences, about 7% of them singletons; the top ten hold less than 15%. A word on this clonotype: Its antigen remains unknown.

This TCR derives from a male donor with ankylosing spondylitis or in good health (not recorded which). Sequenced material: blood, either unsorted or a sorted T cell fraction (not recorded which). The chain links TRBV10-3 to TRBJ1-1, with D possibly being TRBD1 (5 bases). The CDR3 loop reads CAISEPGQNTEAFF. The CDR3 nucleotides read TGTGCCATCAGTGAGCCCGGACAGAACACTGAAGCTTTCTTT.